Below are 7 T cell receptor beta chains sequenced from a single sample in a study of Ad26.COV2.S vaccination and SARS-CoV-2 variants. This table comes from immunoSEQ multiplex PCR, and its TCRdb copy is limited to in-frame clones, with some not included. The sample has approximately 300,000 clones, roughly 86% seen once; the top ten hold 1.9%. The treatment denotes: roughly 20 received Ad26.COV2.S at low or high dose, single or two shots; about five received placebo; per-sample allocation not given. Specimens were obtained on day 63 following the first vaccine or placebo injection. Sequences were derived from peripheral blood, sampled in a trial of Ad26.COV2.S vaccine versus placebo. The receptors shown here come from a person aged 18 to 59 who received the Ad26.COV2.S COVID-19 vaccine or a placebo.

The genes are TRBV5-6 and TRBJ2-1; perhaps TRBD1 as D (6 bases). The CDR3 loop spans 15 amino acids. Trimming pared 5 bases from V and 5 bases from J, leaving 17 bases between. Germline loops: CDR1 SGHDT, CDR2 YYEEEE. The CDR3 protein is CASSTRTARHNEQFF. The CDR3 DNA reads TGTGCCAGCAGTACGAGGACAGCCAGACACAATGAGCAGTTCTTC.

The chain employs TRBV2 and TRBJ2-5; D perhaps matches TRBD1 (6 bases). In germline, CDR1 is SNHLY, CDR2 FYNNEI. This CDR3 spans 14 amino acids. V lost 8 bases, J lost 7 bases, and 20 bases lay in between. The CDR3 spells CASDQGLVAGTQYF. The CDR3, as DNA: TGTGCCAGCGACCAGGGGTTGGTGGCTGGGACCCAGTACTTC.

The V and J genes are TRBV18 and TRBJ1-5; no clear D. Per germline, CDR1 KGHSH and CDR2 LQKENI. V was cut by 3 bases and J by 10 bases, with 16 bases left in between. The CDR3 has 14 amino acids. The CDR3 region is CASSPLPQETPQHF. CDR3 DNA: TGTGCCAGCTCACCGCTCCCCCAGGAGACTCCCCAGCATTTT.

This chain joins TRBV5-4 and TRBJ1-2, with D maybe TRBD1 (5 bases). Germline loops: CDR1 SGHNT, CDR2 YYREEE (reference sequence). The V and J ends lost 4 bases and 4 bases respectively, with 11 bases between them. The CDR3 contains 13 residues. CDR3 amino acids: CASSTDSLYGYTF. DNA for the CDR3: TGTGCCAGCAGCACAGACAGTCTCTATGGCTACACCTTC. The full variable domain, with the rest looked up from reference TRBV5-4 and TRBJ1-2, is ETGVTQSPTHLIKTRGQQVTLRCSSQSGHNTVSWYQQALGQGPQFIFQYYREEENGRGNFPPRFSGLQFPNYSSELNVNALELDDSALYLCASSTDSLYGYTFGSGTRLTVV.

The chain combines TRBV7-9 with TRBJ2-7; D ambiguous. Germline V gene sequence: CDR1 SEHNR, CDR2 FQNEAQ (reference sequence). The CDR3 has 16 residues. Trimming took 5 bases from V and 0 from J, leaving 17 bases between them. CDR3 loop: CASSHDQRPNSYEQYF. CDR3 nucleotides: TGTGCCAGCAGCCATGATCAGCGCCCAAACTCCTACGAGCAGTACTTC. The full variable domain, with the rest looked up from reference TRBV7-9 and TRBJ2-7, is DTGVSQNPRHKITKRGQNVTFRCDPISEHNRLYWYRQTLGQGPEFLTYFQNEAQLEKSRLLSDRFSAERPKGSFSTLEIQRTEQGDSAMYLCASSHDQRPNSYEQYFGPGTRLTVT.

The chain carries TRBV30 and TRBJ1-6; 10 bases line up with TRBD1. V trimming: 4 bases; J trimming: 6 bases; junction bases outside the gene matches: 6. The length of the CDR3 is 15 residues. Germline V gene sequence: CDR1 GTSNPN, CDR2 SVGIG (reference sequence). In DNA, the CDR3 is TGTGCCTGGACCCGGGACAGGGGAGTTAATTCACCCCTCCACTTT. Its protein is CAWTRDRGVNSPLHF. Looking up the rest from reference TRBV30 and TRBJ1-6 gives the full variable domain: SQTIHQWPATLVQPVGSPLSLECTVEGTSNPNLYWYRQAAGRGLQLLFYSVGIGQISSEVPQNLSASRPQDRQFILSSKKLLLSDSGFYLCAWTRDRGVNSPLHFGNGTRLTVT.

V and J are TRBV19 and TRBJ2-5; D possibly corresponds to TRBD2 (6 bases). The CDR3 covers 12 residues. With 4 bases removed from V and 3 bases from J, the gap between germline ends came to 6 bases. Germline V gene sequence: CDR1 LNHDA, CDR2 SQIVND (reference sequence). CDR3 amino acids: CASSKREETQYF. The DNA of the CDR3 is TGTGCCAGTAGTAAGCGGGAAGAGACCCAGTACTTC.